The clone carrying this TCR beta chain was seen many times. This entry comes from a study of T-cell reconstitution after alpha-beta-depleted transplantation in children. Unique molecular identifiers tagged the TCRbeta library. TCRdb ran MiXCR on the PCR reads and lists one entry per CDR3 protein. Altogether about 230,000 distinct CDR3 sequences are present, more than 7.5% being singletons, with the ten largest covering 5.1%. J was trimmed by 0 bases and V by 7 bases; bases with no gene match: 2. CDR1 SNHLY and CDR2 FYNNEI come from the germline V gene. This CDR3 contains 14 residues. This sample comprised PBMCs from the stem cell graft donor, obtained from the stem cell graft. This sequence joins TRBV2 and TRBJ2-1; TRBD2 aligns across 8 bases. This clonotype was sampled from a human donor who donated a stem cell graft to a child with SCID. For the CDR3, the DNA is TGTGCCAGCACCCGGGGGGGCTCCTACAATGAGCAGTTCTTC. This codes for CASTRGGSYNEQFF.